This TCR beta chain was captured by sequencing in a study of T cells after yellow fever vaccination. V was cut by 2 bases and J by 0 bases, with 7 bases left in between. Germline CDR1 MNHNY, CDR2 SVGAGI (reference sequence). The CDR3 sequence is 14 residues long. TCRdb re-called the 5' RACE reads through MiXCR, storing one row per CDR3 protein. The sample carries some 200,000 distinct CDR3 sequences, around 3.1% recorded once. Whole-study results and caveats: The study re-detected most primary-vaccination clones after the booster (96% CD4, around 89% CD8).

Note on this clonotype: Antigen unknown.

The starting material was CD4+ T cells sorted from PBMCs, obtained 10 days after the yellow fever booster vaccination. This sequence originates from a man between 18 and 29 years old who received the YFV17D yellow fever vaccine. The chain combines TRBV6-6 with TRBJ1-2; D call uncertain. CDR3 in DNA: TGTGCCAGCAGTTACAGGGCAGCTAACTATGGCTACACCTTC. It specifies CASSYRAANYGYTF.